This passage covers 7 T cell receptor beta chains from one sample sequenced in a study of CD8+CD57+ T cells in acquired aplastic anemia (dated by TCRdb to 2017 to 2018). TCRdb names Illumina HiSeq 2000 as the instrument used. Genomic DNA was used as template for profiling of TCR beta VDJ combinations and CDR3 sequences. Using fastp at Q25 and MiXCR, TCRdb reprocessed the public reads and kept productive beta chains. Rows are combined by CDR3 protein, so each entry shows the most common genes and DNA. In all, the sample holds 150,000 to 200,000 distinct CDR3 sequences, and roughly 48% of those were seen once. In total, the top ten clones hold approximately 1% of the sample. The material sequenced was sorted CD4+, CD8+, or CD8+CD57+ T cells (not recorded which) from PBMCs. These receptors originate from a human donor in good health.

This clonotype was recorded many times. The rearrangement links TRBV28 to TRBJ1-1, with D uncertain. The CDR3 is made up of 12 amino acids. The V end lost 2 bases, the J end lost 4 bases, and 5 bases lay between the germline ends. The germline V gene encodes CDR1 MDHEN and CDR2 SYDVKM. The CDR3 DNA reads as TGTGCCAGCAGTTTAAGGACCACTGAAGCTTTCTTT. Its protein is CASSLRTTEAFF.

This chain joins TRBV20-1 and TRBJ1-4; 7 positions agree with TRBD1. Germline lookup yields CDR1 DFQATT and CDR2 SNEGSKA (reference sequence). The CDR3 totals 14 residues. Losses at the gene ends were 1 base for V and 8 bases for J; bases not matched to a gene: 7. CDR3 DNA: TGCAGTGCTAGAGGACCCGGGACAGACGAAAAACTGTTTTTT. Its translation: CSARGPGTDEKLFF.

There are many counts of this clonotype. The rearrangement uses TRBV9 and TRBJ2-5, with 8 bases lining up with TRBD2. V lost 3 bases, J lost 0 bases, and 7 bases stayed unmatched. Germline CDR1 reads SGDLS; CDR2 reads YYNGEE. The CDR3 loop spans 16 amino acids. CDR3 sequence: CASSAGLAVNQETQYF. CDR3 bases: TGTGCCAGCAGCGCCGGACTAGCAGTAAACCAAGAGACCCAGTACTTC.

As concerns this clonotype: A much larger clone is a single base away; this may be a read error. This chain joins TRBV2 and TRBJ2-7, with D possibly being TRBD1 (5 bases). The CDR3 runs 12 residues. CDR1 and CDR2 from the germline V gene are SNHLY and FYNNEI. The CDR3 is CASSYYTGERYF. For the CDR3, the DNA is TGTGCCAGCAGTTATTACACAGGAGAGCGGTACTTC.

V and J are TRBV20-1 and TRBJ2-7; D perhaps matches TRBD2 (5 bases). The CDR3 covers 13 residues. The germline gives CDR1 DFQATT, CDR2 SNEGSKA (reference sequence). The germline V and J ends were trimmed by 2 bases and 1 base, with 9 bases remaining between them. The DNA for the CDR3 is TGCAGTGCTAGATCTCGGGGATCCTACGAGCAGTACTTC. The encoded protein is CSARSRGSYEQYF.

Many counts were recorded for this clonotype. This rearrangement joins TRBV6-4 to TRBJ1-3; no clear D gene. The CDR3 has 13 residues. Germline CDR1 is MRHNA and CDR2 is SNTAGT. DNA of the CDR3: TGTGTAGAGAGGGCGGCCGGCAATAACACCATATATTTT. It codes for CVERAAGNNTIYF.

In its sample, this clonotype was seen a few times. This sequence joins TRBV24-1 and TRBJ2-3; 10 bases are shared with TRBD1. Trimming cost V 3 bases and J 2 bases; bases outside gene matches: 1. Germline V gene sequence: CDR1 KGHDR, CDR2 SFDVKD. The CDR3 is made up of 15 amino acids. The CDR3 region is CATSDGTGVTDTQYF. For the CDR3, the DNA is TGTGCCACCAGTGATGGGACAGGGGTCACAGATACGCAGTATTTT.